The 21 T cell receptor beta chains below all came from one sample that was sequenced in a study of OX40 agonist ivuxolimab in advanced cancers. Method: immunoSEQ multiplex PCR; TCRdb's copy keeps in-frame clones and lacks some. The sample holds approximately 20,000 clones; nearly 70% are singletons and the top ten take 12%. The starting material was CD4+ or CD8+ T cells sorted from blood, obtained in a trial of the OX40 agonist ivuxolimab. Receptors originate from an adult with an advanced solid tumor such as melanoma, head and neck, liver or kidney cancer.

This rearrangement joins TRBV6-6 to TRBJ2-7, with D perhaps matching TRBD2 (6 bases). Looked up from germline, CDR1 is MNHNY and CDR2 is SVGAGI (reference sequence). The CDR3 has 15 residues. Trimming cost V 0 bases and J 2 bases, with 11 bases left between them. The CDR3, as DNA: TGTGCCAGCAGTTACTCGAAGGACTACCCCTACGAGCAGTACTTC. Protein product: CASSYSKDYPYEQYF.

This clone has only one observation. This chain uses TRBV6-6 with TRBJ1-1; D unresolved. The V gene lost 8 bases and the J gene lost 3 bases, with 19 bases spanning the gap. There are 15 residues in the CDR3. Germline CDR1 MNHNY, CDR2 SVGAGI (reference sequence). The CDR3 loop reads CASQSWREEDTEAFF. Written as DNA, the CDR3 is TGTGCCAGCCAATCTTGGAGGGAGGAAGACACTGAAGCTTTCTTT.

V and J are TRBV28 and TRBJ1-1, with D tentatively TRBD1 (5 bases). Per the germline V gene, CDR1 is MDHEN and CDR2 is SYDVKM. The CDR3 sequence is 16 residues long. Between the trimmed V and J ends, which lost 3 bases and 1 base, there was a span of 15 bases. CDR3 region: CASSFENGHGNTEAFF. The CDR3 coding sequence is TGTGCCAGCAGTTTCGAAAATGGACATGGGAACACTGAAGCTTTCTTT.

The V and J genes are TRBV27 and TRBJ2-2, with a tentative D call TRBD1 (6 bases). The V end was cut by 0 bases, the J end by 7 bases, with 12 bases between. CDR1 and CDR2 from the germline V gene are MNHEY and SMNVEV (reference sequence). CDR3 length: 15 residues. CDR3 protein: CASSLSTSGHGELFF. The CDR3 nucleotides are TGTGCCAGCAGTTTATCCACATCGGGACACGGGGAGCTGTTTTTT.

The CDR3 DNA reads as TGTGCCAGCAGTTACTCTTCTCTCCCGGGGCATGAGCAGTTCTTC. Translation: CASSYSSLPGHEQFF. V and J are TRBV6-5 and TRBJ2-1; either TRBD1 or TRBD2 may supply D (5 bases each). This CDR3 contains 15 residues. The V gene lost 0 bases and the J gene lost 8 bases, with 14 bases spanning the gap. The germline CDR1 and CDR2 sequences are MNHEY and SVGAGI.

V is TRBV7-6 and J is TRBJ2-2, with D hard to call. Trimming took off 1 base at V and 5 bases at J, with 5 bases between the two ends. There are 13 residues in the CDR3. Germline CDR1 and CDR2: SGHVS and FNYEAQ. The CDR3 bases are TGTGCCAGCAGCTTAGGACCAACCGGGGAGCTGTTTTTT. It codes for CASSLGPTGELFF.

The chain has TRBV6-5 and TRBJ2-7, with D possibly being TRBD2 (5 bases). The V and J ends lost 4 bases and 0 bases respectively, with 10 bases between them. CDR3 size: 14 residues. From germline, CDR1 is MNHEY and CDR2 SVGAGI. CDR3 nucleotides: TGTGCCAGCAGTTCCGAGGGATCCTCCTACGAGCAGTACTTC. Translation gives CASSSEGSSYEQYF.

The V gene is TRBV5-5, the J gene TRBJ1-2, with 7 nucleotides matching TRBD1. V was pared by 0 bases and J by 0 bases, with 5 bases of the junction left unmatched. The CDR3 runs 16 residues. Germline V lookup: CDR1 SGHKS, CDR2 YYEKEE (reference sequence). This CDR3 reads CASSLGFQGANYGYTF. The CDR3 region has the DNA TGTGCCAGCAGCTTGGGATTCCAGGGGGCTAACTATGGCTACACCTTC.

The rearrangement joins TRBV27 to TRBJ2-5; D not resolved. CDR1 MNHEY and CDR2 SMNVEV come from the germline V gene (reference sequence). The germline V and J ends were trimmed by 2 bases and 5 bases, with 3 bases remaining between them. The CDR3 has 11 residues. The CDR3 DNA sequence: TGTGCCAGCAGTTTAGGGGAGACCCAGTACTTC. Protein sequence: CASSLGETQYF.

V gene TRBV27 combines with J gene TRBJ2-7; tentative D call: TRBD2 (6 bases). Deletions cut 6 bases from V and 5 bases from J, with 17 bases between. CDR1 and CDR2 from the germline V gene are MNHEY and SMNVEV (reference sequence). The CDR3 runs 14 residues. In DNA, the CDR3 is TGTGCCAGCAGGGGACTTCCATCATGGGACGAGCAGTACTTC. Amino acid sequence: CASRGLPSWDEQYF.

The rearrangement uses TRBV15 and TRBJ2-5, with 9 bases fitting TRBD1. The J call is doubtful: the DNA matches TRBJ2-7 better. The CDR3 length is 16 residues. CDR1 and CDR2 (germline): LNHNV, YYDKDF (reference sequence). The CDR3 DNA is TGTGCCACCAGCAGAGATGTCATGGGACAGGGCCACGAGCAGTACTTC. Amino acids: CATSRDVMGQGHEQYF.

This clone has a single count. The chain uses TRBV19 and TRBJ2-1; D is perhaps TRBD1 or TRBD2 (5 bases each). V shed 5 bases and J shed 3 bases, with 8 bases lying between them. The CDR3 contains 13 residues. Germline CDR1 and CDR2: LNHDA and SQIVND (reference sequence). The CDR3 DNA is TGTGCCAGTAGTGAGGGGAACTACAATGAGCAGTTCTTC. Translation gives CASSEGNYNEQFF.

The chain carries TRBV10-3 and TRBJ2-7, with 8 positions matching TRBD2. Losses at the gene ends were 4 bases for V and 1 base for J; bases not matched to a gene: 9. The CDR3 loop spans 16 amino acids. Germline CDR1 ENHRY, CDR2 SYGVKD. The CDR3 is CAISVGGGRRSYEQYF. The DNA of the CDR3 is TGTGCCATCAGTGTGGGGGGCGGGAGGAGATCCTACGAGCAGTACTTC.

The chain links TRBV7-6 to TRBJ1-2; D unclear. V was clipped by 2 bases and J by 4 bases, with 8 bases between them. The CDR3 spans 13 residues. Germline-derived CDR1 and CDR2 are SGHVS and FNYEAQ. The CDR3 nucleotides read TGTGCCAGCAGCTTATCGCCCGTCTATGGCTACACCTTC. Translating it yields CASSLSPVYGYTF.

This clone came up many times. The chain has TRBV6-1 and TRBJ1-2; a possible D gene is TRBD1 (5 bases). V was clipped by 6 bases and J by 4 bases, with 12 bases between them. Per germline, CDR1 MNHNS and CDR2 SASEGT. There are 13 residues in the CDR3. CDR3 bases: TGTGCCAGCAGCGGAGGGACTGCCTATGGCTACACCTTC. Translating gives CASSGGTAYGYTF.

The CDR3 nucleotides read TGTGCCAGCAGCTTAGGGACAGGGCCCAATGAGCAGTTCTTC. Protein sequence: CASSLGTGPNEQFF. The chain is built from TRBV13 and TRBJ2-1, with TRBD1 identical over 7 bases. The CDR3 contains 14 residues. Germline loops: CDR1 PRHDT, CDR2 FYEKMQ (reference sequence). The junction had 2 bases not matched to a gene; V was cut back by 0 bases and J by 6 bases.

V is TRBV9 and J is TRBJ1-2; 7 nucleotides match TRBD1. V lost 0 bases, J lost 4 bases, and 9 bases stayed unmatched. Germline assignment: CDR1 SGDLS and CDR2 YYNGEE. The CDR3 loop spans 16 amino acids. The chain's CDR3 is CASSVASPGGIYGYTF. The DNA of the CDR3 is TGTGCCAGCAGCGTAGCTTCACCAGGGGGAATCTATGGCTACACCTTC.

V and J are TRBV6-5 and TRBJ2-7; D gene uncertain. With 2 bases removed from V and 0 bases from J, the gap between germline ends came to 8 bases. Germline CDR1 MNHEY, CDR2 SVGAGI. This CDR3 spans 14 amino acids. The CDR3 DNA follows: TGTGCCAGCAGTTACCCAGTTTCCTCCTACGAGCAGTACTTC. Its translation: CASSYPVSSYEQYF.

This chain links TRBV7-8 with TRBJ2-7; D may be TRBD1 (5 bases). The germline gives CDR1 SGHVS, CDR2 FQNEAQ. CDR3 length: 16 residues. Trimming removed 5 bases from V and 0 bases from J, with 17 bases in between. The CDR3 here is CASSPAAGIASYEQYF. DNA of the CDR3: TGTGCCAGCAGCCCCGCTGCAGGGATAGCCTCCTACGAGCAGTACTTC. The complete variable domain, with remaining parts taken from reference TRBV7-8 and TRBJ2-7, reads GAGVSQSPRYKVAKRGQDVALRCDPISGHVSLFWYQQALGQGPEFLTYFQNEAQLDKSGLPSDRFFAERPEGSVSTLKIQRTQQEDSAVYLCASSPAAGIASYEQYFGPGTRLTVT.

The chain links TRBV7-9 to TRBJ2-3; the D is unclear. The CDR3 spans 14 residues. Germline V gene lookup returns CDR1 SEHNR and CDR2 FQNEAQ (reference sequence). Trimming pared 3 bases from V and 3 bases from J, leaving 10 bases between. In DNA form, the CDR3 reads TGTGCCAGCAGCTTGATGCCCGGGACAGATACGCAGTATTTT. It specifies CASSLMPGTDTQYF.

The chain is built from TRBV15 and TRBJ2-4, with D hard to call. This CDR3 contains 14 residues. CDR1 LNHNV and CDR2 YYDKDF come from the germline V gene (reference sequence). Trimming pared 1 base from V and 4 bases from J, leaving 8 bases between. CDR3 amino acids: CATSRGDGKNIQYF. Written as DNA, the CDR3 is TGTGCCACCAGCAGAGGTGACGGAAAAAACATTCAGTACTTC.